The 20 T cell receptor beta chains below come from one sample, sequenced in a study of blood T cell repertoires in COVID-19. The table came from immunoSEQ multiplex PCR; TCRdb's copy has only in-frame clones and leaves some out. The data show more than 200,000 clones, 88% seen once. Material: peripheral blood. These receptors originate from a man between 65 and 85 years old with acute or convalescent COVID-19.

The V gene is TRBV5-1, the J gene TRBJ2-5; the match to TRBD2 covers 9 bases. Germline CDR1 and CDR2: SGHRS and YFSETQ. The V gene end was trimmed by 0 bases and the J gene end by 0 bases; junction bases not matched to a gene: 3. The CDR3 extends over 16 amino acids. The CDR3 sequence is CASSLGSSGNQETQYF. The CDR3 region has the DNA TGCGCCAGCAGCTTGGGGTCTAGCGGGAACCAAGAGACCCAGTACTTC.

The J gene is TRBJ1-2, the V gene TRBV9; possible D gene TRBD1, 5 bases. The CDR3 loop spans 15 amino acids. Germline-derived CDR1 and CDR2 are SGDLS and YYNGEE. V was clipped by 0 bases and J by 2 bases, with 11 bases between them. The CDR3 DNA reads as TGTGCCAGCAGCGTAGCTACGCGGGGCAACTATGGCTACACCTTC. Translated: CASSVATRGNYGYTF.

The chain couples TRBV7-2 to TRBJ2-5; 12 bases align to TRBD2. The CDR3 contains 17 residues. Germline lookup yields CDR1 SGHTA and CDR2 FQGNSA. The V gene end was trimmed by 5 bases and the J gene end by 5 bases; junction bases not matched to a gene: 12. The DNA for the CDR3 is TGTGCCAGCAGCACGCGACTAGCGGGAGACCCGAGGGAGACCCAGTACTTC. This sequence encodes CASSTRLAGDPRETQYF.

The chain is built from TRBV28 and TRBJ1-2, with D possibly TRBD1 on 5 matching bases. In germline, CDR1 is MDHEN, CDR2 SYDVKM. The CDR3 is made up of 13 amino acids. Trimming shortened V by 5 bases and J by 4 bases, and 11 bases separated the two germline ends. CDR3: CASSPQAIYGYTF. DNA of the CDR3: TGTGCCAGCAGTCCACAGGCAATCTATGGCTACACCTTC.

The V gene is TRBV5-1, the J gene TRBJ2-1; no clear D. Trimming cost V 0 bases and J 10 bases, with 8 bases left between them. The CDR3 loop spans 12 amino acids. Germline V gene lookup returns CDR1 SGHRS and CDR2 YFSETQ. The CDR3 loop reads CASSLVLSEQFF. The CDR3, as DNA: TGCGCCAGCAGCTTGGTTTTATCGGAGCAGTTCTTC.

The chain has TRBV4-1 and TRBJ1-1; D is ambiguous. CDR1 is MGHRA and CDR2 is YSYEKL in the germline V gene. Deletions cut 1 base from V and 3 bases from J, with 9 bases between. This CDR3 contains 14 residues. The CDR3 region is CASSQVTTHTEAFF. The CDR3 DNA follows: TGCGCCAGCAGCCAAGTGACGACACACACTGAAGCTTTCTTT.

This rearrangement joins TRBV7-3 to TRBJ1-3, with 7 bases identical to TRBD1. CDR1 and CDR2 (germline): SGHTA, FQGTGA. This CDR3 contains 16 residues. J gave up 2 bases and V 5 bases, and 9 bases lay outside the gene matches. DNA of the CDR3: TGTGCCAGCAGCCTGACAGGGACGAGCACTGGAAACACCATATATTTT. As protein: CASSLTGTSTGNTIYF.

The V call is TRBV19, the J call TRBJ2-1, with 10 bases lining up with TRBD2. The CDR3 is 16 residues long. With V trimmed by 0 bases and J by 7 bases, 6 bases remained unmatched. CDR1 is LNHDA and CDR2 is SQIVND in the germline V gene (reference sequence). CDR3 DNA: TGTGCCAGTAGTATAGAACTAGCGGGAAATAGGAATGAGCAGTTCTTC. Amino acids: CASSIELAGNRNEQFF.

V is TRBV2 and J is TRBJ1-2; TRBD1 is a possible D gene (6 bases). The V end lost 6 bases, the J end lost 5 bases, and 16 bases lay between the germline ends. Germline CDR1 is SNHLY and CDR2 is FYNNEI. The CDR3 spans 14 residues. The CDR3 reads CASSLKQGGYGYTF. The CDR3 coding sequence is TGTGCCAGCAGCCTAAAACAGGGCGGGTATGGCTACACCTTC.

V usage is TRBV14 and J usage is TRBJ2-2; tentatively, D is TRBD1 (6 bases). This CDR3 has 17 residues. Germline CDR1 and CDR2: SGHDN and FVKESK. V shed 0 bases and J shed 0 bases, with 11 bases lying between them. This CDR3 is CASSQDLWTANTGELFF. CDR3 coding DNA: TGTGCCAGCAGCCAAGATCTCTGGACAGCGAACACCGGGGAGCTGTTTTTT.

The chain joins TRBV9 to TRBJ2-5; maybe TRBD2 (5 bases). Germline assignment: CDR1 SGDLS and CDR2 YYNGEE. V was cut by 3 bases and J by 4 bases, with 13 bases left in between. The CDR3 runs 14 residues. This CDR3 is CASSENLRGETQYF. CDR3 nucleotides: TGTGCCAGCAGCGAGAACCTTCGGGGAGAGACCCAGTACTTC.

The gene calls are TRBV18 and TRBJ1-1, with no clear D. The V and J ends lost 2 bases and 7 bases respectively, with 11 bases between them. The germline V gene has CDR1 KGHSH and CDR2 LQKENI. The CDR3 is made up of 13 amino acids. CDR3 sequence reads: CASSPSGGSEAFF. Written as DNA, the CDR3 is TGTGCCAGCTCACCAAGCGGTGGGAGTGAAGCTTTCTTT.

The rearrangement links TRBV25-1 to TRBJ2-2, with 9 bases matching TRBD1. Germline trimming cut 5 bases from V and 6 bases from J; bases unmatched to any gene: 7. This CDR3 has 15 amino acids. Germline CDR1 and CDR2: MGHDK and SYGVNS. The CDR3 loop reads CASSLSGTGPGELFF. Here the CDR3 DNA reads TGTGCCAGCAGTTTATCGGGGACAGGGCCCGGGGAGCTGTTTTTT.

The chain recombines TRBV20-1 with TRBJ1-5; D gene unclear. The CDR3 is 11 amino acids. Germline values: CDR1 DFQATT, CDR2 SNEGSKA (reference sequence). V lost 1 base and J 5 bases, leaving 3 bases between the germline ends. The CDR3 DNA reads as TGCAGTGCTAGAGGAGATCAGCCCCAGCATTTT. Protein sequence: CSARGDQPQHF.

This clone was found once. The V and J genes are TRBV10-3 and TRBJ2-7; the match to TRBD1 covers 11 bases. V was pared by 5 bases and J by 5 bases, with 14 bases of the junction left unmatched. Germline CDR1 reads ENHRY; CDR2 reads SYGVKD. The CDR3 runs 17 residues. The CDR3: CAISLTLPGQGAHEQYF. DNA of the CDR3: TGTGCCATCAGTCTAACTTTACCAGGACAGGGGGCCCACGAGCAGTACTTC.

The gene calls are TRBV4-2 and TRBJ2-7; D possibly corresponds to TRBD2 (6 bases). The CDR3 loop spans 14 amino acids. The V gene lost 4 bases and the J gene lost 1 base, with 11 bases spanning the gap. The germline V gene has CDR1 LGHNA and CDR2 YNFKEQ. The CDR3 here is CASSPTRDSYEQYF. The CDR3 coding sequence is TGTGCCAGCAGCCCGACTAGGGATTCCTACGAGCAGTACTTC.

V and J are TRBV5-1 and TRBJ1-1; D may be TRBD1 (6 bases). Between the trimmed V and J ends, which lost 0 bases and 7 bases, there was a span of 10 bases. Germline CDR1 and CDR2: SGHRS and YFSETQ. The CDR3 extends over 13 amino acids. The CDR3 DNA follows: TGCGCCAGCAGCTTGGGGGGGCAGCGTGAAGCTTTCTTT. Amino acids: CASSLGGQREAFF. Complete variable domain (other parts from reference TRBV5-1 and TRBJ1-1): KAGVTQTPRYLIKTRGQQVTLSCSPISGHRSVSWYQQTPGQGLQFLFEYFSETQRNKGNFPGRFSGRQFSNSRSEMNVSTLELGDSALYLCASSLGGQREAFFGQGTRLTVV.

In the case of this clone: Other DNA variants within this sample encode the same CDR3. The chain joins TRBV10-2 to TRBJ2-5; D is perhaps TRBD2 (6 bases). Germline V gives CDR1 WSHSY, CDR2 SAAADI. V was trimmed by 7 bases and J by 4 bases, leaving 13 bases between them. The CDR3 contains 13 residues. CDR3 loop: CASKDGGGETQYF. CDR3 DNA sequence: TGCGCCAGCAAGGACGGGGGAGGAGAGACCCAGTACTTC.

CDR3 sequence: CASSSGPGQGNYGYTF. As DNA, the CDR3 is TGTGCCAGCAGCAGTGGACCGGGACAGGGAAACTATGGCTACACCTTC. The chain links TRBV5-5 to TRBJ1-2, with 9 bases identical to TRBD1. The CDR3 runs 16 residues. V shed 4 bases, J shed 2 bases, and the junction held 9 bases outside the gene matches. Germline CDR1 is SGHKS and CDR2 is YYEKEE (reference sequence).

The gene calls are TRBV5-1 and TRBJ2-5; 8 nucleotides align to TRBD2. CDR1 and CDR2 from the germline V gene are SGHRS and YFSETQ. V shed 6 bases and J 4 bases; nucleotides not matched to a gene: 14. This CDR3 has 16 residues. CDR3 in amino acids: CASTSGRLAGGETQYF. The CDR3 DNA follows: TGCGCCAGCACCTCCGGCCGGCTAGCGGGTGGAGAGACCCAGTACTTC. Full variable domain (outside the CDR3, taken from reference TRBV5-1 and TRBJ2-5): KAGVTQTPRYLIKTRGQQVTLSCSPISGHRSVSWYQQTPGQGLQFLFEYFSETQRNKGNFPGRFSGRQFSNSRSEMNVSTLELGDSALYLCASTSGRLAGGETQYFGPGTRLLVL.